This T cell receptor beta chain is from a study of cytomegalovirus exposure and HLA in healthy donors. TCRdb's copy holds only in-frame clones and misses some; the assay was immunoSEQ multiplex PCR. The table includes about 160,000 clones, around 96% detected once. General study points: Overall, around 150 TCR beta chains were annotated as cytomegalovirus-associated. The classifier reportedly diagnosed cytomegalovirus status with high sensitivity and specificity.

Concerning this clone itself: Its antigen is as yet unknown.

The V gene end was trimmed by 2 bases and the J gene end by 2 bases; junction bases not matched to a gene: 2. Germline V gene sequence: CDR1 MNHEY, CDR2 SMNVEV (reference sequence). This CDR3 comprises 14 residues. This clonotype originated in a woman aged 18-29 years in good health and CMV-seronegative. Source material: PBMCs. This chain links TRBV27 with TRBJ1-1, with 7 positions matching TRBD1. For the CDR3, the DNA is TGTGCCAGCAGTTTAACAGGGGTTAACACTGAAGCTTTCTTT. Translation gives CASSLTGVNTEAFF.